The TCR beta chain under discussion was sequenced for a study of T cell changes during pregnancy in multiple sclerosis. Measured with immunoSEQ multiplex PCR; TCRdb has only the in-frame clones, and not every one. Here the sample spans tens of thousands of clones, 85% to 95% being singletons. The germline V gene encodes CDR1 SGHRS and CDR2 YFSETQ. This CDR3 spans 13 amino acids. With 4 bases removed from V and 2 bases from J, the gap between germline ends came to 8 bases. This clonotype was sampled from a female donor in good health, enrolled as a control in a pregnancy study. This chain joins TRBV5-1 and TRBJ2-3; D is ambiguous. The material was peripheral blood, obtained in the third trimester of pregnancy. CDR3 bases: TGCGCCAGCAGCCCATCTACCACAGATACGCAGTATTTT. Encoded protein: CASSPSTTDTQYF.